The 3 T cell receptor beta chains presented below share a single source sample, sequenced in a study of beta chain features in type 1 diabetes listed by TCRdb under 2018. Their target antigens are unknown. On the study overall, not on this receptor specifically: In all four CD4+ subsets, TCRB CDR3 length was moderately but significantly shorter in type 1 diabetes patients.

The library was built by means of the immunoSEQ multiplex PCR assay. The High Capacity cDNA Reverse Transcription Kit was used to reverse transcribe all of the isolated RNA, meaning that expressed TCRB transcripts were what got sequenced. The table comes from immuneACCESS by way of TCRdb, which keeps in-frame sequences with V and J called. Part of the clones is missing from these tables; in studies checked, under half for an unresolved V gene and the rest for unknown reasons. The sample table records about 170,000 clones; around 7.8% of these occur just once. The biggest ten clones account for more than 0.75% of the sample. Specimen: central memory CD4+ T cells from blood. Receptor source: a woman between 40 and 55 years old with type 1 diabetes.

This CDR3 reads CASSGQTRNEAQHF. The CDR3 nucleotides are TGTGCCAGCAGTGGGCAGACAAGGAATGAAGCCCAGCATTTT. The genes are TRBV2 and TRBJ1-5; D remains unclear. V lost 4 bases and J lost 11, with 18 bases in between. The CDR3 runs to 14 residues. Germline CDR1 is SNHLY and CDR2 is FYNNEI.

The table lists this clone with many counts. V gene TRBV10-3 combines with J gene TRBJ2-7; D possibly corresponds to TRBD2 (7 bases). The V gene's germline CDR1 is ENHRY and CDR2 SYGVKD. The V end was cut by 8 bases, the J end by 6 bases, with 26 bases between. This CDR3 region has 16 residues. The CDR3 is CAIGVDGGSRGGEQYF. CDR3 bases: TGTGCCATCGGGGTTGATGGCGGGAGTAGGGGGGGCGAGCAGTACTTC.

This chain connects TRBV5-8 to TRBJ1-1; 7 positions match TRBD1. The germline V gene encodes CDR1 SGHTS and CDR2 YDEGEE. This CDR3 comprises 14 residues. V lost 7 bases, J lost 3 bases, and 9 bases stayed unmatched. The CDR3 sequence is CASLHRGRDTEAFF. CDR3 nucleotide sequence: TGTGCCAGCTTGCACAGGGGAAGGGACACTGAAGCTTTCTTT.